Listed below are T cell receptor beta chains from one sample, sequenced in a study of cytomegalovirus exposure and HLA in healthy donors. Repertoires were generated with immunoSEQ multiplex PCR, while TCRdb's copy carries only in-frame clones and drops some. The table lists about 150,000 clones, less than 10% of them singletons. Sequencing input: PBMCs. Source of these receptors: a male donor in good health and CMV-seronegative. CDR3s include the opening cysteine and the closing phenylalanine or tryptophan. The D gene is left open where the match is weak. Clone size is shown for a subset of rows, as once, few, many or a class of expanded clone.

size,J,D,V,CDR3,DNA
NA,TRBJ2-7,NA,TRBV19,CASSIGGGTPHEQYF,TGTGCCAGTAGTATAGGTGGCGGGACCCCCCACGAGCAGTACTTC
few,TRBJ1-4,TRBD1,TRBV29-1,CSATLQGSTNEKLFF,TGCAGCGCGACCCTACAGGGGTCTACTAATGAAAAACTGTTTTTT
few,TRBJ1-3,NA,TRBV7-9,CASSSDRTAGNTIYF,TGTGCCAGCAGCTCGGATCGGACAGCTGGAAACACCATATATTTT
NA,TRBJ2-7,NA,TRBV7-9,CASSPYPSAPYEQYF,TGTGCCAGCAGCCCCTACCCGAGCGCGCCCTACGAGCAGTACTTC
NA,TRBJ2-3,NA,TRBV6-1,CASSEADSRVDTQYF,TGTGCCAGCAGTGAAGCAGACAGTCGGGTTGATACGCAGTATTTT
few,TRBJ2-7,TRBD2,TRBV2,CASSGGGGDDSYEQYF,TGTGCCAGCAGTGGTGGCGGGGGGGATGACTCCTACGAGCAGTACTTC
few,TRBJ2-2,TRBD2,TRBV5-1,CASSRSGRDTGELFF,TGCGCCAGCAGCCGTAGCGGGAGAGACACCGGGGAGCTGTTTTTT
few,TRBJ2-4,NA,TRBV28,CATSGNRVLTLAKNIQYF,TGTGCCACCTCTGGCAACAGGGTCCTTACCCTAGCCAAAAACATTCAGTACTTC
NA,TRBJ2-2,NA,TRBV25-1,CASSGVDTRNTGELFF,TGTGCCAGCAGTGGGGTTGACACGCGGAACACCGGGGAGCTGTTTTTT
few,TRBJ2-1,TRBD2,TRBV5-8,CASSFGREGNEQFF,TGTGCCAGCAGCTTTGGGCGGGAGGGCAATGAGCAGTTCTTC